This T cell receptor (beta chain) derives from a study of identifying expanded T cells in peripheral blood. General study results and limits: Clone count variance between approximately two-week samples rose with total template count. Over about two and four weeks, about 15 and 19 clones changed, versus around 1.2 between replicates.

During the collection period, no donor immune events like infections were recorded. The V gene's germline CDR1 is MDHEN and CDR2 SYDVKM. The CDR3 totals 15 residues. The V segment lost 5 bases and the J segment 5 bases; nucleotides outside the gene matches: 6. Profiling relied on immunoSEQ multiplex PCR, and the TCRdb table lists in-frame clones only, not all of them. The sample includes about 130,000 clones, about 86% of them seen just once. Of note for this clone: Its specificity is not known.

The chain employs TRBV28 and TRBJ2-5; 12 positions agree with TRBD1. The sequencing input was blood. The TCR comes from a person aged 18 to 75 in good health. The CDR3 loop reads CASSTGQGARETQYF. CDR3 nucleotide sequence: TGTGCCAGCAGTACGGGACAGGGGGCGAGGGAGACCCAGTACTTC.